A single sample gave rise to the 21 T cell receptor beta chains below, sequenced in a study of CD8+CD57+ T cells in acquired aplastic anemia (dated by TCRdb to the late 2010s). Expansion of CD8+CD57+ cells had been shown by flow cytometry in the patients chosen for sequencing. This sample was sequenced with an Illumina HiSeq 2000. Genomic DNA was used as template for profiling of TCR beta VDJ combinations and CDR3 sequences. TCRdb passed the public sequencing reads through fastp at Q25 and MiXCR, retaining productive beta sequences. Merged by CDR3 protein, the rows form single entries marked with the most common genes and DNA. The sample table records 150,000 to 170,000 distinct CDR3 sequences; approximately 52% of these occur just once. Less than 15% of the sample is taken by the ten largest. Material: sorted CD4+, CD8+, or CD8+CD57+ T cells (not recorded which) from PBMCs. These receptors were obtained from a human donor with aplastic anemia.

The chain has TRBV5-1 and TRBJ1-3, with 9 bases matching TRBD1. The length of the CDR3 is 16 residues. Germline values: CDR1 SGHRS, CDR2 YFSETQ. J lost 4 bases, V lost 4 bases, and 9 bases had no gene match. CDR3 sequence (DNA): TGCGCCAGCAGCGAACAGGGGGCTTTGGGCGGAAACACCATATATTTT. It encodes CASSEQGALGGNTIYF.

About this clonotype itself: One end of the junction fails to match germline, which may point to a read error. The chain joins TRBV24-1 to TRBJ2-1, with a possible D match to TRBD2 (6 bases). This CDR3 region has 16 residues. The germline V gene encodes CDR1 KGHDR and CDR2 SFDVKD. CDR3 in amino acids: CATSDGLGGTYNKQFF. CDR3 DNA: TGTGCCACCAGTGATGGCCTCGGGGGAACCTACAATAAGCAGTTCTTC.

The chain employs TRBV7-8 and TRBJ2-7, with 16 bases aligning to TRBD2. The length of the CDR3 is 14 residues. Per germline, CDR1 SGHVS and CDR2 FQNEAQ. Unmatched junction bases numbered 5, after V lost 5 bases and J lost 10 bases. The CDR3 nucleotides read TGTGCCAGCAGCACAGGGACTAGCGGGGGGGCCCAGTACTTC. Amino acid sequence: CASSTGTSGGAQYF.

About this clonotype: One end of the junction does not line up with germline, which may come from a read error. This chain uses TRBV24-1 with TRBJ1-6, with D unclear. Germline CDR1 KGHDR, CDR2 SFDVKD. This CDR3 is built from 15 residues. The CDR3, as DNA: TGTGCCACCAGTGCTTTGACAAAAGATAATTCACCCCTCCACTTT. Translation gives CATSALTKDNSPLHF.

The sample holds a few counts of this clonotype. The rearrangement uses TRBV4-3 and TRBJ2-3; perhaps D is TRBD1 or TRBD2 (6 bases each). Trimming shortened V by 4 bases and J by 0 bases, and 14 bases separated the two germline ends. The CDR3 runs 16 residues. The V gene's germline CDR1 is LGHNA and CDR2 YSLEER. The DNA for the CDR3 is TGCGCCAGCAGCCTTCAAGGGGGGTATAGCACAGATACGCAGTATTTT. Its translation: CASSLQGGYSTDTQYF.

About this clonotype: This may arise from a read error, as a much more abundant clone is one base away. The chain uses TRBV9 and TRBJ1-4; no definite D call. Trimming removed 0 bases from V and 0 bases from J, with 12 bases in between. The CDR3 length is 17 residues. Germline V gene lookup returns CDR1 SGDLS and CDR2 YYNGEE. CDR3 region: CASSVGLGSATNEKLFF. The CDR3 nucleotides are TGTGCCAGCAGCGTAGGATTAGGGAGTGCAACTAATGAAAAACTGTTTTTT. The variable domain in full, with the rest retrieved from reference TRBV9 and TRBJ1-4, is DSGVTQTPKHLITATGQRVTLRCSPRSGDLSVYWYQQSLDQGLQFLIQYYNGEERAKGNILERFSAQQFPDLHSELNLSSLELGDSALYFCASSVGLGSATNEKLFFGSGTQLSVL.

This clonotype was detected ten times or more. The chain combines TRBV15 with TRBJ2-4, with no clear D. The germline V gene encodes CDR1 LNHNV and CDR2 YYDKDF (reference sequence). The V gene lost 0 bases and the J gene lost 0 bases, with 15 bases spanning the gap. This CDR3 has 18 residues. CDR3 sequence reads: CATSRDRALPGAKNIQYF. The DNA for the CDR3 is TGTGCCACCAGCAGAGATAGGGCCCTCCCGGGAGCCAAAAACATTCAGTACTTC.

The chain combines TRBV5-1 with TRBJ1-5; possible D gene TRBD1, 5 bases. CDR1 is SGHRS and CDR2 is YFSETQ in the germline V gene. The V end was cut by 6 bases, the J end by 6 bases, with 19 bases between. CDR3 length: 15 residues. CDR3 sequence: CASKPGPEGTQPQHF. Here the CDR3 DNA reads TGCGCCAGCAAACCGGGACCTGAGGGCACTCAGCCCCAGCATTTT. Full variable domain (outside the CDR3, taken from reference TRBV5-1 and TRBJ1-5): KAGVTQTPRYLIKTRGQQVTLSCSPISGHRSVSWYQQTPGQGLQFLFEYFSETQRNKGNFPGRFSGRQFSNSRSEMNVSTLELGDSALYLCASKPGPEGTQPQHFGDGTRLSIL.

The J gene is TRBJ2-3, the V gene TRBV2; TRBD1 agrees at 7 bases. Trimming at V came to 11 bases and at J to 0 bases, leaving 8 bases not matched to a gene. CDR1 and CDR2 from the germline V gene are SNHLY and FYNNEI. The CDR3 runs to 14 residues. The CDR3 region has the DNA TGTGCCGGAAAACGGGACAGTAGCACAGATACGCAGTATTTT. This codes for CAGKRDSSTDTQYF.

Ten or more counts support this clonotype. This chain links TRBV7-2 with TRBJ2-1, with D perhaps TRBD1 (5 bases). The germline gives CDR1 SGHTA, CDR2 FQGNSA. This CDR3 is built from 15 residues. Trimming pared 5 bases from V and 0 bases from J, leaving 11 bases between. The CDR3 DNA reads as TGTGCCAGCAGCGCGACAGCGAGCTCCTACAATGAGCAGTTCTTC. This sequence encodes CASSATASSYNEQFF. Based on the CDR3 plus reference TRBV7-2 and TRBJ2-1, the full variable domain is GAGVSQSPSNKVTEKGKDVELRCDPISGHTALYWYRQSLGQGLEFLIYFQGNSAPDKSGLPSDRFSAERTGGSVSTLTIQRTQQEDSAVYLCASSATASSYNEQFFGPGTRLTVL.

The chain couples TRBV2 to TRBJ2-7; D is perhaps TRBD2 (6 bases). The CDR3 is 13 amino acids. The germline V gene has CDR1 SNHLY and CDR2 FYNNEI. The V gene lost 8 bases and the J gene lost 5 bases, with 16 bases spanning the gap. The CDR3 coding sequence is TGTGCCAGCTGGAGGGCGAAATCCAACGAGCAGTACTTC. Amino acid sequence: CASWRAKSNEQYF.

Worth noting for this clonotype: The junction does not match germline at one end; this may be a read error. The chain uses TRBV10-3 and TRBJ1-2; D unresolved. There are 16 residues in the CDR3. The germline gives CDR1 ENHRY, CDR2 SYGVKD. The CDR3 DNA is TGCGCCATCAGTGAGTCGGAATCCGCACGAGCCTATGGCTACACCTTC. It encodes CAISESESARAYGYTF.

This clonotype appeared many times. The chain carries TRBV7-3 and TRBJ2-1; TRBD1 matches at 9 bases. This CDR3 region has 15 residues. CDR1 SGHTA and CDR2 FQGTGA come from the germline V gene. J lost 8 bases, V lost 4 bases, and 9 bases had no gene match. This CDR3 is CASSSDRGPTDEQFF. The CDR3 coding sequence is TGTGCCAGCAGCTCGGACAGGGGTCCTACCGATGAGCAGTTCTTC.

About this clonotype: A much larger clone is a single base away; this may be a read error. This chain connects TRBV5-5 to TRBJ2-3; D tentatively reads TRBD1 or TRBD2 (6 bases each). Per germline, CDR1 SGHKS and CDR2 YYEKEE (reference sequence). The V gene lost 1 base and the J gene lost 4 bases, with 19 bases spanning the gap. This CDR3 region has 17 residues. CDR3 residues: CASSLQGPGGYADTQYF. CDR3 nucleotide sequence: TGTGCCAGCAGCTTGCAGGGGCCCGGGGGCTACGCAGATACGCAGTATTTT.

The chain employs TRBV20-1 and TRBJ1-2; D is ambiguous. CDR3 size: 14 residues. Germline-derived CDR1 and CDR2 are DFQATT and SNEGSKA (reference sequence). V was shortened by 6 bases and J by 0 bases, with 14 bases between the two germline ends. CDR3 DNA: TGCAGTGCCTCCGACGAGGGAGCTAACTATGGCTACACCTTC. Translated, it gives CSASDEGANYGYTF.

The V call is TRBV6-1, the J call TRBJ2-1, with no clear D. Trimming removed 5 bases from V and 0 bases from J, with 5 bases in between. The CDR3 contains 13 residues. In germline, CDR1 is MNHNS, CDR2 SASEGT. This CDR3 reads CASSPGSYNEQFF. The CDR3 nucleotides are TGTGCCAGCAGTCCTGGCTCCTACAATGAGCAGTTCTTC.

DNA of the CDR3: TGTGCCAGCAGCCAAGACCTAGCGGGGGGGGACAATGAGCAGTTCTTC. This codes for CASSQDLAGGDNEQFF. The gene calls are TRBV3-1 and TRBJ2-1; 12 bases map to TRBD2. The junction had 2 bases not matched to a gene; V was cut back by 0 bases and J by 5 bases. Germline CDR1 is LGHDT and CDR2 is YNNKEL (reference sequence). The CDR3 covers 16 residues.

The chain has TRBV5-5 and TRBJ2-2; 7 bases agree with TRBD2. From germline, CDR1 is SGHKS and CDR2 YYEKEE (reference sequence). The CDR3 consists of 16 residues. V lost 0 bases and J lost 2; bases outside the gene matches: 4. CDR3 DNA sequence: TGTGCCAGCAGCTTGGGGAGCGGGGTCAACACCGGGGAGCTGTTTTTT. Translation: CASSLGSGVNTGELFF.

Only one count was recorded for this clonotype. This chain joins TRBV19 and TRBJ2-1; D remains unclear. Trimming cost V 5 bases and J 2 bases, with 13 bases left between them. In germline, CDR1 is LNHDA, CDR2 SQIVND (reference sequence). The CDR3 covers 15 residues. The CDR3 loop is CASSGQRRAYNEQFF. In nucleotides, the CDR3 is TGTGCCAGTAGTGGCCAGAGAAGGGCCTACAATGAGCAGTTCTTC.

The chain combines TRBV10-2 with TRBJ1-6; D gene ambiguous. Per germline, CDR1 WSHSY and CDR2 SAAADI. Trimming removed 6 bases from V and 5 bases from J, with 11 bases in between. The CDR3 contains 14 residues. The CDR3 protein is CASSALADNSPLHF. The CDR3 nucleotides are TGCGCCAGCAGCGCATTGGCCGATAATTCACCCCTCCACTTT.

The J gene is TRBJ1-2, the V gene TRBV19; possibly TRBD1 for D (6 bases). The CDR3 is 14 amino acids. Trimming left V 6 bases short and J 4 bases short, with 15 bases between. Germline values: CDR1 LNHDA, CDR2 SQIVND (reference sequence). The CDR3, as DNA: TGTGCCAGTAGCGGGACATTTGAGGCCTATGGCTACACCTTC. This gives the protein CASSGTFEAYGYTF.